Presented here are 16 T cell receptor beta chains from one specimen sequenced in a study of graft-versus-host responses after intestinal transplantation. No antigen has been identified for these receptors. Data came from immunoSEQ multiplex PCR; TCRdb stores just in-frame clones and leaves some out. The table includes around 100,000 clones, approximately 93% detected once. The sample consisted of unstimulated CD8+ T cells sorted from spleen or lymph node cells, taken before transplant. These receptors came from a human donor who was the organ donor for an intestinal transplant.

The chain joins TRBV6-1 to TRBJ2-7; D not certain. V shed 5 bases and J shed 0 bases, with 11 bases lying between them. Germline values: CDR1 MNHNS, CDR2 SASEGT. The CDR3 is made up of 14 amino acids. The CDR3 protein is CASSYTYPSYEQYF. CDR3 coding DNA: TGTGCCAGCAGTTATACTTACCCCTCCTACGAGCAGTACTTC.

The J gene is TRBJ2-7, the V gene TRBV5-5; possible D gene TRBD2, 5 bases. The V gene's germline CDR1 is SGHKS and CDR2 YYEKEE (reference sequence). V was shortened by 1 base and J by 2 bases, with 10 bases between the two germline ends. The CDR3 totals 14 residues. The CDR3 loop is CASSLWERAYEQYF. The CDR3 DNA is TGTGCCAGCAGCTTGTGGGAGAGGGCCTACGAGCAGTACTTC.

V usage is TRBV11-3 and J usage is TRBJ2-3; D unresolved. The CDR3 contains 13 residues. Trimming stripped 3 bases from V and 4 bases from J, with 8 bases between. Germline values: CDR1 SGHNT, CDR2 YENEEA. The CDR3 DNA follows: TGTGCCAGCAGCTTGGGCAGTTCAGATACGCAGTATTTT. Residues: CASSLGSSDTQYF.

The genes are TRBV10-3 and TRBJ2-7; the D gene is possibly TRBD1 (5 bases). Trimming stripped 0 bases from V and 2 bases from J, with 14 bases between. CDR1 is ENHRY, CDR2 SYGVKD, per germline. CDR3 length: 16 amino acids. CDR3 sequence reads: CAISESWTIVPYEQYF. CDR3 sequence (DNA): TGTGCCATCAGTGAGTCCTGGACAATCGTCCCCTACGAGCAGTACTTC.

The chain joins TRBV4-1 to TRBJ2-7; D possibly uses TRBD1 or TRBD2 (5 bases each). The CDR3 is 13 residues long. V lost 0 bases, J lost 6 bases, and 9 bases lay in between. Looked up from germline, CDR1 is MGHRA and CDR2 is YSYEKL. The CDR3 DNA reads TGCGCCAGCAGCCAAGATCTAGGGACCGAGCAGTACTTC. It yields the protein CASSQDLGTEQYF.

This clone has more than one count but fewer than ten. The rearrangement links TRBV27 to TRBJ2-3; 7 bases agree with TRBD2. The V gene end was trimmed by 10 bases and the J gene end by 11 bases; junction bases not matched to a gene: 9. Looked up from germline, CDR1 is MNHEY and CDR2 is SMNVEV (reference sequence). The CDR3 runs 11 residues. The CDR3 coding sequence is TGTGCCACCCTGGGAGGGTTGGTGCAGTATTTT. This sequence encodes CATLGGLVQYF.

The chain carries TRBV5-6 and TRBJ1-2; tentative D call: TRBD1 (5 bases). V shed 4 bases and J shed 1 base, with 11 bases lying between them. The CDR3 spans 14 residues. CDR1 is SGHDT, CDR2 YYEEEE, per germline. The CDR3 loop is CASSEGTVNYGYTF. The CDR3 coding sequence is TGTGCCAGCAGCGAGGGGACGGTTAACTATGGCTACACCTTC.

The chain uses TRBV18 and TRBJ1-2; maybe TRBD1 (6 bases). The CDR3 runs 15 residues. V was cut by 4 bases and J by 4 bases, with 16 bases left in between. Germline loops: CDR1 KGHSH, CDR2 LQKENI. The CDR3 DNA sequence: TGTGCCAGCTCACGTTCCGGGACAATGAGCTATGGCTACACCTTC. Amino acid sequence: CASSRSGTMSYGYTF.

This clone was recorded a few times. The genes are TRBV7-9 and TRBJ1-1; D not certain. This CDR3 spans 11 amino acids. Trimming pared 6 bases from V and 6 bases from J, leaving 8 bases between. The V gene's germline CDR1 is SEHNR and CDR2 FQNEAQ (reference sequence). The CDR3: CASRVGAEAFF. CDR3 nucleotides: TGTGCCAGCAGGGTAGGTGCTGAAGCTTTCTTT.

J is TRBJ2-1 and V is TRBV11-3; 9 bases are shared with TRBD1. The V gene's germline CDR1 is SGHNT and CDR2 YENEEA. Trimming removed 5 bases from V and 5 bases from J; junction bases left unmatched: 7. CDR3 length: 15 amino acids. CDR3: CASSLRRDRDNEQFF. The CDR3 bases are TGTGCCAGCAGCCTAAGGAGGGACAGGGACAATGAGCAGTTCTTC.

This clone was seen a single time. This chain uses TRBV12-5 with TRBJ2-2; TRBD2 might be the D (6 bases). The CDR3 is 17 amino acids. Germline V gene lookup returns CDR1 LGHNT and CDR2 FRNRAP. V was cut by 2 bases and J by 0 bases, with 13 bases left in between. Here the CDR3 DNA reads TGTGCTAGTGGTTTGCCATCGACGGGGGCGAACACCGGGGAGCTGTTTTTT. The encoded protein is CASGLPSTGANTGELFF.

V is TRBV27 and J is TRBJ2-1; 8 bases match TRBD2. CDR1 MNHEY and CDR2 SMNVEV come from the germline V gene (reference sequence). The CDR3 covers 15 residues. Losses at the gene ends were 5 bases for V and 3 bases for J; bases not matched to a gene: 6. The DNA of the CDR3 is TGTGCCAGCAGTGAATTAGCGGGATTCTACAATGAGCAGTTCTTC. Its translation: CASSELAGFYNEQFF.

V is TRBV19 and J is TRBJ1-1, with a possible D match to TRBD1 (5 bases). CDR1 and CDR2 from the germline V gene are LNHDA and SQIVND (reference sequence). V lost 4 bases, J lost 4 bases, and 13 bases lay in between. This CDR3 region has 14 residues. CDR3 protein: CASSTPAGTTEAFF. The CDR3 coding sequence is TGTGCCAGTAGTACACCCGCAGGGACCACTGAAGCTTTCTTT.

CDR3 nucleotides: TGTGCCAGCAGTCCTCGGACTAGCGGCACCGGGGAGCTGTTTTTT. Translated, it gives CASSPRTSGTGELFF. The J gene is TRBJ2-2, the V gene TRBV6-5; 10 positions agree with TRBD2. The CDR3 length is 15 residues. Trimming at V came to 5 bases and at J to 4 bases, leaving 4 bases not matched to a gene. Per germline, CDR1 MNHEY and CDR2 SVGAGI.

This rearrangement joins TRBV5-1 to TRBJ2-7, with TRBD1 matching over 7 bases. Germline assignment: CDR1 SGHRS and CDR2 YFSETQ. The CDR3 has 14 amino acids. V shed 1 base, J shed 3 bases, and the junction held 4 bases outside the gene matches. CDR3: CASSLWQGDYEQYF. The CDR3 nucleotides read TGCGCCAGCAGCTTGTGGCAGGGGGACTACGAGCAGTACTTC.

The J gene is TRBJ2-1, the V gene TRBV11-3; the match to TRBD2 covers 12 bases. V lost 3 bases to trimming and J lost 4 bases; unmatched junction nucleotides: 4. The CDR3 loop spans 16 amino acids. Germline-derived CDR1 and CDR2 are SGHNT and YENEEA. CDR3 bases: TGTGCCAGCAGCTTGACTAGCGGGAGTTTTTACAATGAGCAGTTCTTC. Translated: CASSLTSGSFYNEQFF. The complete variable domain, with remaining parts taken from reference TRBV11-3 and TRBJ2-1, reads EAGVVQSPRYKIIEKKQPVAFWCNPISGHNTLYWYLQNLGQGPELLIRYENEEAVDDSQLPKDRFSAERLKGVDSTLKIQPAELGDSAVYLCASSLTSGSFYNEQFFGPGTRLTVL.